This entry is about one T cell receptor beta chain. Germline CDR1 reads MDHEN; CDR2 reads SYDVKM. The CDR3 length is 19 residues. The ends lost 6 bases at V and 1 base at J; junction bases unmatched: 15. The sample originates from a study of control samples from healthy donors and cancer patients. This table comes from immunoSEQ multiplex PCR, and its TCRdb copy is limited to in-frame clones, with some not included. The table lists almost 85,000 clones, roughly 93% of them singletons. The sample taken for sequencing was blood. This sequence joins TRBV28 and TRBJ2-3; 11 bases map to TRBD2. This sequence originates from a woman between 18 and 29 years old in good health. The CDR3 protein is CASRPKQTSGTGGTDTQYF. DNA for the CDR3: TGTGCCAGCAGACCTAAACAGACTAGCGGGACAGGAGGCACAGATACGCAGTATTTT.